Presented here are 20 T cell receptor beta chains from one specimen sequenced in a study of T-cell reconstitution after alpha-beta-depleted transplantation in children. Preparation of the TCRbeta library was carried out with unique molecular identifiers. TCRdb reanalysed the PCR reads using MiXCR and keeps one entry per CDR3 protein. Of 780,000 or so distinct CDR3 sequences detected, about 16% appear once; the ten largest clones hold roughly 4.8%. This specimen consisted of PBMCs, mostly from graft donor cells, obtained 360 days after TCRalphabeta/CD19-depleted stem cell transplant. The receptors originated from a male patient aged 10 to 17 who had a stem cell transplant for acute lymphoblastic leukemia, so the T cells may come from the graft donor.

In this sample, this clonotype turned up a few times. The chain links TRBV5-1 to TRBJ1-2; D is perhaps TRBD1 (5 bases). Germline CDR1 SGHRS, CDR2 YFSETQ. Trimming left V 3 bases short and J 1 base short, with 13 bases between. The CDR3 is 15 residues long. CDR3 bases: TGCGCCAGCAGCTCGACAGATTCCCTTAACTATGGCTACACCTTC. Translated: CASSSTDSLNYGYTF.

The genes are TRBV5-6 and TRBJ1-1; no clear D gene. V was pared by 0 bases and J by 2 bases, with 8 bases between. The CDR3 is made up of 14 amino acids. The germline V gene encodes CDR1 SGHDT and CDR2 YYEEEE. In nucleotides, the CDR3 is TGTGCCAGCAGCTTGGCCATGGTAAACACTGAAGCTTTCTTT. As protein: CASSLAMVNTEAFF. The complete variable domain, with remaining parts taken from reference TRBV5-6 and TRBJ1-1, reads DAGVTQSPTHLIKTRGQQVTLRCSPKSGHDTVSWYQQALGQGPQFIFQYYEEEERQRGNFPDRFSGHQFPNYSSELNVNALLLGDSALYLCASSLAMVNTEAFFGQGTRLTVV.

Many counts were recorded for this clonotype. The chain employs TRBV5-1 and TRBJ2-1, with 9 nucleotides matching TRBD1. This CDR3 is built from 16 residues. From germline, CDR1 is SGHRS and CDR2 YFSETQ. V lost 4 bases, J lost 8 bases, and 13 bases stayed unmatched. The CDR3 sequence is CASSPIGTGKRDEQFF. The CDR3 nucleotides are TGCGCCAGCAGCCCCATTGGGACAGGGAAGAGGGATGAGCAGTTCTTC.

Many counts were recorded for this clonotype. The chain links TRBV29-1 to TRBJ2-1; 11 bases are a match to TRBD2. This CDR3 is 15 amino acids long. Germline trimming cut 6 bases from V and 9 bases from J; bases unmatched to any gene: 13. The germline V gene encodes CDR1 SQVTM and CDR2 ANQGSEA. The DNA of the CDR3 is TGCAGCGTCCGGTTCGGGCTAGCGGGAGGCCTTGAGCAGTTCTTC. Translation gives CSVRFGLAGGLEQFF.

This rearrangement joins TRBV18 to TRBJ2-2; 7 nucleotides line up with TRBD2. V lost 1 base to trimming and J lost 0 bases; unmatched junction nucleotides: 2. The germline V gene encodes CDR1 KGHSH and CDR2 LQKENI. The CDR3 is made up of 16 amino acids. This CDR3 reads CASSPHGLANTGELFF. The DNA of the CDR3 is TGTGCCAGCTCACCACATGGACTAGCGAACACCGGGGAGCTGTTTTTT.

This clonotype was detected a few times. CDR3 in amino acids: CASTLDRGDNEQFF. Here the CDR3 DNA reads TGTGCCAGCACCCTAGACAGGGGGGACAATGAGCAGTTCTTC. The chain joins TRBV12-3 or TRBV12-4 to TRBJ2-1; TRBD1 agrees at 9 bases. The CDR3 consists of 14 residues. J lost 5 bases, V lost 7 bases, and 6 bases had no gene match.

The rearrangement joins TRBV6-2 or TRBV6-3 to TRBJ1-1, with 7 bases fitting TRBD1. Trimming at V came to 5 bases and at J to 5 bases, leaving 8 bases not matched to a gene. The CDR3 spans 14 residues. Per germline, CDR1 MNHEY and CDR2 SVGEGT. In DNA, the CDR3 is TGTGCCAGCAGTCTCAGACAGGGTACAACTGAAGCTTTCTTT. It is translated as CASSLRQGTTEAFF.

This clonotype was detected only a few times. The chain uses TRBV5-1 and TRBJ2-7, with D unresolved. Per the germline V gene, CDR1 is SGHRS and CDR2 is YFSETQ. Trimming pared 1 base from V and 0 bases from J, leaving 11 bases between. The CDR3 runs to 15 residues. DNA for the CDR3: TGCGCCAGCAGCTTGTTCCGTACCCCCTCCTACGAGCAGTACTTC. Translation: CASSLFRTPSYEQYF.

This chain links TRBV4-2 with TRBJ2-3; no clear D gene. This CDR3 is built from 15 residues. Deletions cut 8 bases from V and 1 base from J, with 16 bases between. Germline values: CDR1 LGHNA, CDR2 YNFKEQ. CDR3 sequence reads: CASLDLRTGTDTQYF. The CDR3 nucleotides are TGTGCCAGCTTAGACTTGCGGACCGGCACAGATACGCAGTATTTT.

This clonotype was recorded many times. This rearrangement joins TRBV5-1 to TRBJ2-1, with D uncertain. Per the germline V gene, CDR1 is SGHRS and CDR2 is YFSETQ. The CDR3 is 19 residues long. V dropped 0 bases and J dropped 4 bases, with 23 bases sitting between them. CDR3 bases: TGCGCCAGCAGCTTGGTTTTCTCGGCGGCCGCGGTAGCTTACAATGAGCAGTTCTTC. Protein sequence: CASSLVFSAAAVAYNEQFF. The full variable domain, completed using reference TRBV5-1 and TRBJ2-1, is KAGVTQTPRYLIKTRGQQVTLSCSPISGHRSVSWYQQTPGQGLQFLFEYFSETQRNKGNFPGRFSGRQFSNSRSEMNVSTLELGDSALYLCASSLVFSAAAVAYNEQFFGPGTRLTVL.

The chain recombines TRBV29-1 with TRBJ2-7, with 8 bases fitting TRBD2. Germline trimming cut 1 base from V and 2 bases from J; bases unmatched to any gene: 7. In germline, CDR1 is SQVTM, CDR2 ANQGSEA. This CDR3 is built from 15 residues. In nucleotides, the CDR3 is TGCAGCGTTGAAGTACTAGCGGCAGGACCCTACGAGCAGTACTTC. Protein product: CSVEVLAAGPYEQYF.

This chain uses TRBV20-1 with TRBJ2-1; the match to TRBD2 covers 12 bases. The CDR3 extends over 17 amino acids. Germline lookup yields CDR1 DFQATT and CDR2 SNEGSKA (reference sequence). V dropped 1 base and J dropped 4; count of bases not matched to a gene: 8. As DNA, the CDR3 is TGCAGTGCTAGAGGGGACCGACTAGCGGGAGAATACAATGAGCAGTTCTTC. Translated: CSARGDRLAGEYNEQFF.

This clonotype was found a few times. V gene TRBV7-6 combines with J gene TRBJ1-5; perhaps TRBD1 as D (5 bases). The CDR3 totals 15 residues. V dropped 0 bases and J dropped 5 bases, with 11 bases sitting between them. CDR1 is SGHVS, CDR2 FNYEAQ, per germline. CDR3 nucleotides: TGTGCCAGCAGCTTAGCTTGGGGGGTGGATCAGCCCCAGCATTTT. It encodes CASSLAWGVDQPQHF.

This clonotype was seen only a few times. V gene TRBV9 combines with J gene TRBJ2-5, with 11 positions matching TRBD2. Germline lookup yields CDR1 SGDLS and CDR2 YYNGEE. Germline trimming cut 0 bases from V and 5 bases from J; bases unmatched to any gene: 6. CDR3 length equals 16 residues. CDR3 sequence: CASSVGLLAGVETQYF. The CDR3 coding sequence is TGTGCCAGCAGCGTAGGTCTACTAGCGGGAGTGGAGACCCAGTACTTC.

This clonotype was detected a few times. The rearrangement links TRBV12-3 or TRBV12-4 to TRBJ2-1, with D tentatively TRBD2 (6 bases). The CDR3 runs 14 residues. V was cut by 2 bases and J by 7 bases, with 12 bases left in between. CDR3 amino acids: CASSLPGVKNEQFF. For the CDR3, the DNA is TGTGCCAGCAGTTTACCGGGAGTGAAGAATGAGCAGTTCTTC.

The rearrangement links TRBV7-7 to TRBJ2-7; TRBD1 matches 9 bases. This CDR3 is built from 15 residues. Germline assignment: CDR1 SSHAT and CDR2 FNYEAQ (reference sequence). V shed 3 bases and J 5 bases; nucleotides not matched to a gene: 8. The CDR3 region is CASSFAGQGPHEQYF. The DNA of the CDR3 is TGTGCCAGCAGCTTTGCGGGACAGGGTCCCCACGAGCAGTACTTC.

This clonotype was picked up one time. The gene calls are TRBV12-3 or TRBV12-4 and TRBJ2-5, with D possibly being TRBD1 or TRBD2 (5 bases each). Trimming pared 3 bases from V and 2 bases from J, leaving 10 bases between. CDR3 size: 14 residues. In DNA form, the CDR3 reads TGTGCCAGCAGTTTCGGGGCAGCTCAAGAGACCCAGTACTTC. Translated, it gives CASSFGAAQETQYF.

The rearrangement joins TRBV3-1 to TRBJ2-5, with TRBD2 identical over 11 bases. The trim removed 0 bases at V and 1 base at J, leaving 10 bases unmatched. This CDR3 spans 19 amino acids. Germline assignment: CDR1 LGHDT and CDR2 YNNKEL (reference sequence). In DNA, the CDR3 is TGTGCCAGCAGCCAAGACCCCACCCGGGGACTAGCGGTCCAAGAGACCCAGTACTTC. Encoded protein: CASSQDPTRGLAVQETQYF.

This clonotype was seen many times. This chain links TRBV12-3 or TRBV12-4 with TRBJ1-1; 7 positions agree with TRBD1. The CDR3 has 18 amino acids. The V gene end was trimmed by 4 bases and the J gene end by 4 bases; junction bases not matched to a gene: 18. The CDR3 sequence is CASSSRIQVTGRGTEAFF. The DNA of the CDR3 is TGTGCCAGCAGTTCGCGGATTCAGGTGACAGGGAGGGGCACTGAAGCTTTCTTT.

The chain's CDR3 is CASSHTGNYGYTF. The CDR3, as DNA: TGTGCCAGCAGTCACACCGGTAATTATGGCTACACCTTC. V and J are TRBV6-5 and TRBJ1-2; D gene ambiguous. V gave up 5 bases and J gave up 5 bases, with 12 bases separating them. In germline, CDR1 is MNHEY, CDR2 SVGAGI. The CDR3 is 13 residues long.